These 27 T cell receptor beta chains share one sample of origin, sequenced in a study of human T cells and chemical hapten exposure. Documented time point: pre-sensitization, week 0. Sample treatment: therapeutic diphenylcyclopropenone sensitization with weekly scalp DPC. TCRdb reprocessed the RACE reads with MiXCR, giving one entry per CDR3 protein. This table has some 110,000 distinct CDR3 sequences, around 10% appearing once. The sample here was whole blood, taken in connection with sensitization to the hapten diphenylcyclopropenone (DPC). The receptor source for this set is a woman aged 45-65 years with alopecia areata. Some clones in this sample may be carry-over from other donors' samples.

This clonotype was counted ten times or more. This chain connects TRBV28 to TRBJ2-3; 9 positions match TRBD1. The V gene end was trimmed by 6 bases and the J gene end by 3 bases; junction bases not matched to a gene: 10. Germline V CDR1 and CDR2: MDHEN, SYDVKM. The CDR3 length is 16 residues. CDR3 amino acids: CASRDSGTGRTDTQYF. The CDR3 DNA follows: TGTGCCAGCAGGGATTCCGGGACAGGGAGGACAGATACGCAGTATTTT.

The chain couples TRBV6-2 or TRBV6-3 to TRBJ1-2; D may be TRBD1 (6 bases). V lost 6 bases and J lost 5, with 19 bases in between. The CDR3 sequence is 15 residues long. Germline V CDR1 and CDR2: MNHEY, SVGEGT. The CDR3 is CASRRQGKNRYGYTF. CDR3 nucleotide sequence: TGTGCCAGCAGGAGGCAGGGGAAGAATCGTTATGGCTACACCTTC.

There are a few counts of this clonotype. The rearrangement joins TRBV4-3 to TRBJ2-7; maybe TRBD1 (5 bases). The V and J ends lost 1 base and 2 bases respectively, with 12 bases between them. Germline CDR1 LGHNA, CDR2 YSLEER. The CDR3 loop spans 15 amino acids. CDR3: CASSQARQFPYEQYF. The CDR3 DNA sequence: TGCGCCAGCAGCCAAGCTAGACAGTTCCCCTACGAGCAGTACTTC.

A note on this clonotype: The junction departs from the called germline gene at one end, perhaps through a read error. The chain is built from TRBV20-1 and TRBJ2-1; 15 bases line up with TRBD2. This CDR3 contains 18 residues. In germline, CDR1 is DFQATT, CDR2 SNEGSKA (reference sequence). CDR3: CSARGLAGGLSAYNEQFF. In DNA form, the CDR3 reads TGCAGTGCAAGAGGACTAGCGGGGGGGCTTTCGGCCTACAATGAGCAGTTCTTC.

The chain couples TRBV5-4 to TRBJ2-7; TRBD2 might be the D (5 bases). V was shortened by 0 bases and J by 1 base, with 8 bases between the two germline ends. The germline V gene encodes CDR1 SGHNT and CDR2 YYREEE (reference sequence). This CDR3 spans 14 amino acids. The chain's CDR3 is CASSLARGSYEQYF. CDR3 coding DNA: TGTGCCAGCAGCTTGGCCCGAGGGTCCTACGAGCAGTACTTC.

This clonotype was seen more than once but under ten times. V usage is TRBV6-1 and J usage is TRBJ1-4, with D tentatively TRBD1 (6 bases). V was shortened by 6 bases and J by 7 bases, with 24 bases between the two germline ends. Germline loops: CDR1 MNHNS, CDR2 SASEGT. The CDR3 has 17 residues. The CDR3 loop reads CASSTRRGRGGSEKLFF. The CDR3 nucleotides are TGTGCCAGCAGCACACGAAGAGGAAGGGGGGGAAGTGAAAAACTGTTTTTT.

This clonotype appeared a few times. A read error may account for a junction end that differs from germline. The J gene is TRBJ1-2, the V gene TRBV14; TRBD1 might be the D (5 bases). Germline V gene lookup returns CDR1 SGHDN and CDR2 FVKESK. The CDR3 has 14 amino acids. In DNA form, the CDR3 reads TGTGCCGGCAGCCGGTGGGGCCCCTCTATGAACTACACCTTC. Translation: CAGSRWGPSMNYTF. The whole variable domain, remainder taken from reference TRBV14 and TRBJ1-2, is EAGVTQFPSHSVIEKGQTVTLRCDPISGHDNLYWYRRVMGKEIKFLLHFVKESKQDESGMPNNRFLAERTGGTYSTLKVQPAELEDSGVYFCAGSRWGPSMNYTFGSGTRLTVV.

The chain combines TRBV29-1 with TRBJ1-1; D perhaps matches TRBD1 (6 bases). Germline V gene data show CDR1 as SQVTM and CDR2 as ANQGSEA. Trimming pared 1 base from V and 8 bases from J, leaving 14 bases between. CDR3 length: 13 amino acids. The CDR3 sequence is CSVEVTEGGEAFF. For the CDR3, the DNA is TGCAGCGTTGAAGTGACAGAGGGGGGGGAAGCTTTCTTT.

This clonotype was detected many times. The chain employs TRBV10-3 and TRBJ1-1; no reliable D call. V shed 6 bases and J shed 1 base, with 12 bases lying between them. This CDR3 has 14 residues. Looked up from germline, CDR1 is ENHRY and CDR2 is SYGVKD. The CDR3 DNA sequence: TGTGCCATCAGCCAGGAATTCTCGAACACTGAAGCTTTCTTT. Amino acid sequence: CAISQEFSNTEAFF.

The V gene is TRBV11-2, the J gene TRBJ2-7; D is possibly TRBD1 (5 bases). Trimming took 1 base from V and 6 from J, leaving 13 bases between them. Germline V lookup: CDR1 SGHAT, CDR2 FQNNGV. There are 14 residues in the CDR3. The CDR3 sequence: CASSLVARESEQYF. The CDR3 DNA reads as TGTGCCAGCAGCTTAGTAGCCAGGGAAAGCGAGCAGTACTTC.

This clonotype was detected only a few times. This chain links TRBV2 with TRBJ2-5; 7 bases are a match to TRBD1. This CDR3 is built from 18 residues. The germline V gene encodes CDR1 SNHLY and CDR2 FYNNEI. V trimming: 8 bases; J trimming: 1 base; junction bases outside the gene matches: 19. CDR3 nucleotide sequence: TGTGCCAGCGAGTGGGGACAGAGCAACGCCATCTCCCAAGAGACCCAGTACTTC. This sequence encodes CASEWGQSNAISQETQYF.

The table lists this clonotype with a few counts. The gene calls are TRBV28 and TRBJ1-1, with D perhaps TRBD1 (6 bases). Germline CDR1 is MDHEN and CDR2 is SYDVKM. The CDR3 length is 13 residues. Between the trimmed V and J ends, which lost 3 bases and 11 bases, there was a span of 16 bases. The CDR3 nucleotides are TGTGCCAGCAGTTTTCAGGGGAACCTAATGGCTTTCTTT. Translating gives CASSFQGNLMAFF.

The table lists this clonotype with a few counts. The V and J genes are TRBV5-5 and TRBJ1-5; D is perhaps TRBD1 (6 bases). The CDR3 length is 13 residues. V was shortened by 5 bases and J by 8 bases, with 14 bases between the two germline ends. Germline lookup yields CDR1 SGHKS and CDR2 YYEKEE (reference sequence). The CDR3 reads CASSQQGPEPQHF. DNA of the CDR3: TGTGCCAGCAGTCAACAGGGCCCAGAGCCCCAGCATTTT.

This clonotype came up a few times. The rearrangement joins TRBV19 to TRBJ2-7; 7 bases fit TRBD1. This CDR3 spans 14 amino acids. CDR1 is LNHDA, CDR2 SQIVND, per germline (reference sequence). V gave up 4 bases and J gave up 0 bases; unmatched junction bases: 3. The CDR3 reads CASSNRGTSYEQYF. The CDR3 DNA sequence: TGTGCCAGTAGTAACAGGGGAACCTCCTACGAGCAGTACTTC.

The sample holds a few counts of this clonotype. The genes are TRBV11-2 and TRBJ2-2; no reliable D call. V dropped 1 base and J dropped 0 bases, with 3 bases sitting between them. From germline, CDR1 is SGHAT and CDR2 FQNNGV. The CDR3 extends over 14 amino acids. The CDR3 loop reads CASSLVPNTGELFF. The DNA for the CDR3 is TGTGCCAGCAGCTTAGTACCGAACACCGGGGAGCTGTTTTTT. Combining the CDR3 with reference TRBV11-2 and TRBJ2-2 gives the whole variable domain EAGVAQSPRYKIIEKRQSVAFWCNPISGHATLYWYQQILGQGPKLLIQFQNNGVVDDSQLPKDRFSAERLKGVDSTLKIQPAKLEDSAVYLCASSLVPNTGELFFGEGSRLTVL.

Ten or more counts support this clonotype. The gene calls are TRBV6-4 and TRBJ2-1; D is unclear. Germline assignment: CDR1 MRHNA and CDR2 SNTAGT. The CDR3 extends over 16 amino acids. The ends were cut back, 6 bases at V and 3 bases at J, with 18 bases in the middle. In DNA, the CDR3 is TGTGCCAGCAGCCCTTTGCCGACCCTCCTCTACAATGAGCAGTTCTTC. As protein: CASSPLPTLLYNEQFF.

This clonotype was detected only a few times. The V and J genes are TRBV12-3 or TRBV12-4 and TRBJ2-7; D is perhaps TRBD2 (6 bases). This CDR3 region has 14 residues. The V end lost 5 bases, the J end lost 0 bases, and 11 bases lay between the germline ends. CDR3: CASSLSGNSYEQYF. CDR3 sequence (DNA): TGTGCCAGCAGTCTTAGCGGAAACTCCTACGAGCAGTACTTC.

V is TRBV9 and J is TRBJ1-3; D remains ambiguous. Trimming shortened V by 0 bases and J by 0 bases, and 22 bases separated the two germline ends. Germline CDR1 is SGDLS and CDR2 is YYNGEE. CDR3 size: 20 residues. CDR3 bases: TGTGCCAGCAGCGTAGCTCTACGGACCAGAAGAACCAGCTCTGGAAACACCATATATTTT. This translates into CASSVALRTRRTSSGNTIYF.

This chain links TRBV7-9 with TRBJ2-3; no firm D call. Trimming removed 1 base from V and 0 bases from J, with 11 bases in between. Germline V gives CDR1 SEHNR, CDR2 FQNEAQ (reference sequence). This CDR3 contains 16 residues. The CDR3 DNA follows: TGTGCCAGCAGCTTAGTGCTCGACCTTAGCACAGATACGCAGTATTTT. It codes for CASSLVLDLSTDTQYF.

The rearrangement joins TRBV14 to TRBJ1-1; TRBD1 matches 12 bases. V shed 4 bases and J 5 bases; nucleotides not matched to a gene: 20. This CDR3 comprises 20 residues. CDR1 is SGHDN and CDR2 is FVKESK in the germline V gene. The CDR3 loop is CASSPHRLGTGGVGTTEAFF. The CDR3 DNA follows: TGTGCCAGCAGCCCCCACCGGCTTGGGACAGGGGGCGTCGGAACGACTGAAGCTTTCTTT.

The genes are TRBV9 and TRBJ2-7; a possible D gene is TRBD2 (6 bases). Trimming shortened V by 4 bases and J by 3 bases, and 14 bases separated the two germline ends. Per the germline V gene, CDR1 is SGDLS and CDR2 is YYNGEE. This CDR3 is 14 amino acids long. The CDR3 sequence: CASSPRLADYEQYF. Here the CDR3 DNA reads TGTGCCAGCAGCCCCCGATTAGCGGACTACGAGCAGTACTTC.

This clonotype was found a few times. At one of its ends the junction is not consistent with the germline gene, which may arise from a read error. The chain is built from TRBV11-2 and TRBJ1-2; weak D call: TRBD1 (5 bases). The CDR3 length is 12 residues. Germline CDR1 is SGHAT and CDR2 is FQNNGV. The CDR3 DNA reads as TGTGCCAGCAGCTTTTGGGGGACCGGAGTCCCCTTC. Translation: CASSFWGTGVPF.

The chain couples TRBV27 to TRBJ1-4; D unclear. Germline V gene lookup returns CDR1 MNHEY and CDR2 SMNVEV (reference sequence). Trimming removed 11 bases from V and 4 bases from J, with 11 bases in between. The length of the CDR3 is 12 residues. CDR3 residues: CAAGNNNEKLFF. The DNA of the CDR3 is TGTGCCGCAGGAAATAATAATGAAAAACTGTTTTTT.

Only a few counts were recorded for this clonotype. The rearrangement links TRBV28 to TRBJ2-7; 7 bases align to TRBD1. Germline V gene lookup returns CDR1 MDHEN and CDR2 SYDVKM. This CDR3 comprises 15 residues. The trim removed 6 bases at V and 2 bases at J, leaving 10 bases unmatched. CDR3 sequence (DNA): TGTGCCAGCAGCTCTGGGACAGCGGCTACCTACGAGCAGTACTTC. Translating gives CASSSGTAATYEQYF. Filled out from reference TRBV28 and TRBJ2-7, the complete variable domain reads DVKVTQSSRYLVKRTGEKVFLECVQDMDHENMFWYRQDPGLGLRLIYFSYDVKMKEKGDIPEGYSVSREKKERFSLILESASTNQTSMYLCASSSGTAATYEQYFGPGTRLTVT.

The V and J genes are TRBV7-2 and TRBJ2-6, with D possibly TRBD2 on 7 matching bases. V lost 5 bases to trimming and J lost 0 bases, with 14 bases between them. The CDR3 has 17 residues. Looked up from germline, CDR1 is SGHTA and CDR2 is FQGNSA. CDR3 coding DNA: TGTGCCAGCAGCCCGAGGGGGAGGGCCTCTGGGGCCAACGTCCTGACTTTC. Translated: CASSPRGRASGANVLTF.

This clonotype was found a few times. CDR3 DNA: TGTGCCAGCAGTGAATCGGGGGCGTACACCGGGGAGCTGTTTTTT. Encoded protein: CASSESGAYTGELFF. The chain employs TRBV6-1 and TRBJ2-2; D is possibly TRBD1 or TRBD2 (6 bases each). CDR1 is MNHNS, CDR2 SASEGT, per germline. The CDR3 spans 15 residues. Trimming cost V 2 bases and J 3 bases, with 10 bases left between them.

In its sample, this clonotype was seen a few times. The conserved phenylalanine or tryptophan is not found at the CDR3 terminus, so this likely reflects a read error. Because the CDR3's place on the DNA is in doubt, the DNA is left out and the CDR3 is given as listed by TCRdb. This chain uses TRBV7-6 with TRBJ2-5; TRBD1, the table's D call, was not compared with the DNA. The CDR3 contains 13 residues when both ends are counted. The germline V gene has CDR1 SGHVS and CDR2 FNYEAQ. CDR3 protein: CASSLAPGVGPEL.